This T cell receptor (beta chain) was obtained from a study of T cell responses to AZD1222 COVID-19 vaccine. Repertoires were generated with immunoSEQ multiplex PCR, while TCRdb's copy carries only in-frame clones and drops some. The sample has tens of thousands of clones, roughly 87% seen once. As concerns this clone: Its target is not known.

The CDR3 is 12 residues long. V shed 8 bases and J shed 1 base, with 8 bases lying between them. Germline V gene sequence: CDR1 MNHEY, CDR2 SMNVEV (reference sequence). Overall study findings and caveats: The peak T cell response came first, and repertoires were sampled only after it. Mostly white British, mostly female donors; authors suggested clonal diversity may be underestimated. The number of AZD1222 recipients seropositive at baseline was only five to seven.

Pooling covered second doses at about 4 or about 12 weeks. V is TRBV27 and J is TRBJ2-5, with D unclear. The specimen comprised peripheral blood, sampled 28 days after the second AZD1222 dose. The sequence was collected from an adult who received the AZD1222 COVID-19 vaccine. CDR3 nucleotides: TGTGCCAGCGATATCCTCCAAGAGACCCAGTACTTC. This translates into CASDILQETQYF.